These 12 T cell receptor beta chains originate from one sample sequenced in a study of blood T cells in healthy people across ages (dated by TCRdb to the mid-2010s). The library was made by 5' RACE. A second roughly 6 to 12 cycle PCR used a sample-barcoded 5' primer and a J-beta primer mix. In TCRdb, the public reads were trimmed at Q25 with fastp and aligned with MiXCR, with productive beta chains retained. Every CDR3 protein is listed once, alongside the most common genes and DNA of its rows. The sample has approximately 1,700,000 distinct CDR3 sequences on record, 39% of them singletons. 20% to 25% of the sample belongs to the ten largest clones. The specimen sequenced was blood. These receptor sequences come from a human donor in good health.

The rearrangement links TRBV20-1 to TRBJ2-3; tentative D call: TRBD1 (7 bases). The V end was cut by 2 bases, the J end by 5 bases, with 11 bases between. This CDR3 is 13 amino acids long. Germline CDR1 reads DFQATT; CDR2 reads SNEGSKA (reference sequence). In nucleotides, the CDR3 is TGCAGTGCTAGATCAGGGGGAGGAGATACGCAGTATTTT. It is translated as CSARSGGGDTQYF.

This clonotype was seen once. The gene calls are TRBV7-2 and TRBJ2-3; 8 bases match TRBD2. The trim removed 5 bases at V and 5 bases at J, leaving 12 bases unmatched. The CDR3 is 16 amino acids. Looked up from germline, CDR1 is SGHTA and CDR2 is FQGNSA. Here the CDR3 reads CASSPKRGPSGDTQYF. CDR3 bases: TGTGCCAGCAGCCCTAAGCGGGGGCCCTCGGGAGATACGCAGTATTTT.

The chain employs TRBV12-3 or TRBV12-4 and TRBJ1-2, with D unclear. V lost 7 bases and J lost 8, with 23 bases in between. The CDR3 contains 15 residues. CDR3 DNA: TGTGCCAGCACGGGCTCAGGCTGGATTTTAGACGGCTACACCTTC. It codes for CASTGSGWILDGYTF.

The genes are TRBV7-2 and TRBJ2-5; TRBD1 agrees at 9 bases. The CDR3 covers 16 residues. The germline V gene encodes CDR1 SGHTA and CDR2 FQGNSA. V was pared by 1 base and J by 4 bases, with 7 bases of the junction left unmatched. The CDR3 DNA sequence: TGTGCCAGCAGCTTAGGAATTGTGACAGGGGGAGAGACCCAGTACTTC. This encodes CASSLGIVTGGETQYF.

The rearrangement uses TRBV20-1 and TRBJ1-4; 10 nucleotides line up with TRBD1. The V gene's germline CDR1 is DFQATT and CDR2 SNEGSKA (reference sequence). The CDR3 totals 13 residues. V was pared by 8 bases and J by 7 bases, with 7 bases of the junction left unmatched. The chain's CDR3 is CSTEDRGGEKLFF. For the CDR3, the DNA is TGCAGTACTGAGGACAGGGGGGGTGAAAAACTGTTTTTT.

This clonotype was seen once. The chain employs TRBV24-1 and TRBJ2-3; 10 bases map to TRBD2. Germline V gives CDR1 KGHDR, CDR2 SFDVKD. V trimming: 4 bases; J trimming: 5 bases; junction bases outside the gene matches: 5. The CDR3 extends over 15 amino acids. CDR3: CATSETSGAGDTQYF. CDR3 sequence (DNA): TGTGCCACCAGTGAAACTAGCGGGGCGGGAGATACGCAGTATTTT.

This chain joins TRBV12-3 or TRBV12-4 and TRBJ1-2; D ambiguous. The CDR3 totals 13 residues. V was cut by 0 bases and J by 8 bases, with 10 bases left in between. The CDR3 loop is CASSLAQWSGYTF. CDR3 nucleotides: TGTGCCAGCAGTTTAGCGCAATGGAGCGGCTACACCTTC.

This clonotype was counted between two and nine times. The V gene is TRBV11-2, the J gene TRBJ1-2; no firm D call. V lost 0 bases and J 5 bases, leaving 13 bases between the germline ends. CDR3 length equals 15 residues. Germline V gives CDR1 SGHAT, CDR2 FQNNGV. CDR3 loop: CASSLDRQRYYGYTF. The CDR3 DNA is TGTGCCAGCAGCTTAGACAGGCAGCGGTATTATGGCTACACCTTC.

The rearrangement uses TRBV5-1 and TRBJ2-7; D is ambiguous. Germline CDR1 and CDR2: SGHRS and YFSETQ. The CDR3 is made up of 14 amino acids. Trimming removed 2 bases from V and 7 bases from J, with 16 bases in between. CDR3 nucleotides: TGCGCCAGCAGCTTATTCCCCAGGTCAGAAGAGCAGTACTTC. It yields the protein CASSLFPRSEEQYF.

This chain uses TRBV6-2 or TRBV6-3 with TRBJ2-7; possibly TRBD1 or TRBD2 for D (6 bases each). V lost 6 bases and J lost 3, with 15 bases in between. The length of the CDR3 is 14 residues. CDR1 is MNHEY and CDR2 is SVGEGT in the germline V gene. CDR3 bases: TGTGCCAGCAGGTACGGGGGCAGGGACTACGAGCAGTACTTC. As protein: CASRYGGRDYEQYF.

The rearrangement links TRBV10-3 to TRBJ2-7; either TRBD1 or TRBD2 may fit D (5 bases each). The CDR3 has 17 amino acids. Germline V lookup: CDR1 ENHRY, CDR2 SYGVKD. Trimming took off 0 bases at V and 2 bases at J, with 17 bases between the two ends. This CDR3 is CAISESVGDPRPYEQYF. The CDR3 bases are TGTGCCATCAGTGAGTCAGTGGGGGACCCGCGACCCTACGAGCAGTACTTC.

V usage is TRBV3-1 and J usage is TRBJ1-2; 7 bases match TRBD1. Trimming removed 7 bases from V and 6 bases from J; junction bases left unmatched: 5. The CDR3 consists of 12 residues. CDR1 and CDR2 from the germline V gene are LGHDT and YNNKEL (reference sequence). The CDR3 loop reads CASTSTGDGYTF. In nucleotides, the CDR3 is TGTGCCAGCACCTCAACAGGGGATGGCTACACCTTC.